The sequence of this T cell receptor (beta chain) was determined in a study of blood T cell repertoires in COVID-19 (dated by TCRdb to 2020 to 2021). Regarding the research as a whole: Samples from collaborators originated in the United States, Italy and Spain and spanned both the acute and convalescent phases of COVID-19. The material from the prospective study consisted of cDNA or gDNA derived from T cells, B-cell-depleted T cells, or PBMCs. The dataset comprised deeply sampled blood TCRbeta repertoires from subjects exposed to, actively infected with, or recovered from COVID-19. A freely available public database, intended as a resource for researchers studying the immune response to SARS-CoV-2, is where the repertoires were released. The samples were drawn from the first 160 participants of the ongoing ImmuneRACE study and from over a thousand subjects provided by 6 global collaborators. The sample metadata nearly always contained a de-identified subject ID, COVID-19 status, age in years and sex. Where HLA class I and class II types were available, the types were taken from metadata supplied by the sample provider, not from assay-based typing. Broad study findings and their caveats: The quantity of clinical and demographic metadata differed by source and by participant and was supplied without curation.

The CDR3, cysteine through phenylalanine, is 13 amino acids long. Left in the record is the CDR3 DNA by itself, 39 bases read in frame from the first base. CDR1 SGHNT and CDR2 YENEEA were looked up in the germline V gene. V is reduced by 2 bases and J by 4 bases, leaving a spacing of 8 bases between them. TCRbeta CDR3 regions were amplified from genomic DNA by means of the immunoSEQ Assay, a bias-controlled multiplex PCR. From the authors' description of their analysis: Nucleated cell counts per sample were estimated from amplification of reference gene primers within the assay. Sequence reads were collapsed and filtered to measure the absolute abundance of every unique TCRbeta CDR3 rearrangement. For each sample, productive Simpson clonality was calculated as the square root of Simpson's diversity index over productive rearrangements. The immuneACCESS repertoire file appears here via TCRdb, limited to in-frame rearrangements. These files lack a portion of the clones; in checked studies, under half of the deficit traces to unresolved V genes, and the cause of the others is not known. The V and J calls and the clone size are those of that table, but D and trimming were determined from the DNA. The sample records 95,000 to 150,000 clones, just over 85% of which are singletons. In total, the top ten clones hold around 4.2% of the sample.

Collaborating institutions collected whole blood in K2EDTA tubes following their own protocols. For TCRbeta analysis, collaborator samples were shipped as frozen whole blood, as isolated PBMCs, or as DNA extracted from either sample type. About this clone itself: No cognate antigen has been identified for it. No clone much larger than this one lies a single base away; base qualities are absent.

Rearrangement joined TRBV11-3 to TRBJ2-5; no D segment can be confidently identified. The specimen sequenced was peripheral blood. This TCR derives from a man aged 35 to 55 with acute or convalescent COVID-19. The CDR3 in this case is CASSLSSRETQYF. The sequenced DNA is TGTGCCAGCAGCTTATCGTCGCGAGAGACCCAGTACTTC.